The 11 T cell receptor beta chains listed next were all sequenced from one sample in a study of T-cell memory formation after mild COVID-19 (dated by TCRdb to the early 2020s). Libraries were constructed by 5' RACE. Sequencing was carried out with an Illumina NovaSeq 6000. TCRdb reworked the public reads: Q25 trimming with fastp, MiXCR clone assembly, productive beta chains retained. For every CDR3 protein sequence, its rows merge into one entry that carries the most common genes and DNA. This sample comprises fewer than 50,000 distinct CDR3 sequences, 10% to 15% of them detected only once. Approximately 25% of the sample is in the top ten clones. The material sequenced was PBMCs or a T cell subset sorted from them (not recorded which). The receptors were sampled from a man between 18 and 35 years old who had mild COVID-19 (a few samples of this study predate the infection). The sample titles of this study are shuffled in the database, so cell type and time point are left out; the donor was told from shared clones.

This clonotype was counted ten times or more. This chain uses TRBV28 with TRBJ2-3; 8 bases are a match to TRBD2. The CDR3 is 19 residues long. Germline V gene data show CDR1 as MDHEN and CDR2 as SYDVKM. V lost 6 bases to trimming and J lost 1 base; unmatched junction nucleotides: 18. CDR3 loop: CASSPLEVAGLPGTDTQYF. DNA for the CDR3: TGTGCCAGCAGCCCACTTGAGGTAGCGGGGCTCCCCGGCACAGATACGCAGTATTTT.

This clonotype has only a few counts. The J gene is TRBJ2-5, the V gene TRBV7-2; possibly TRBD1 or TRBD2 for D (5 bases each). The germline V gene has CDR1 SGHTA and CDR2 FQGNSA. CDR3 length equals 15 residues. Trimming removed 1 base at V and 1 base at J, with 10 bases between. CDR3 protein: CASSLGDPAQETQYF. The CDR3 nucleotides read TGTGCCAGCAGCTTAGGGGACCCCGCCCAAGAGACCCAGTACTTC. Full variable domain (rest looked up from reference TRBV7-2 and TRBJ2-5): GAGVSQSPSNKVTEKGKDVELRCDPISGHTALYWYRQSLGQGLEFLIYFQGNSAPDKSGLPSDRFSAERTGGSVSTLTIQRTQQEDSAVYLCASSLGDPAQETQYFGPGTRLLVL.

This clonotype was recorded at least ten times. The V gene is TRBV29-1, the J gene TRBJ2-7, with 11 bases aligning to TRBD1. Germline V gene data show CDR1 as SQVTM and CDR2 as ANQGSEA. CDR3 length equals 15 residues. With 4 bases clipped from V and 3 bases from J, the junction kept 8 bases outside the gene matches. The CDR3 bases are TGCAGCGTTGTGTTCGGGACAGGGGGTTACTACGAGCAGTACTTC. It yields the protein CSVVFGTGGYYEQYF.

The chain is built from TRBV7-8 and TRBJ1-5; D is perhaps TRBD1 (6 bases). Germline V gene lookup returns CDR1 SGHVS and CDR2 FQNEAQ. With 4 bases removed from V and 2 bases from J, the gap between germline ends came to 15 bases. The CDR3 spans 16 residues. The CDR3: CASSSLASGGNQPQHF. The DNA for the CDR3 is TGTGCCAGCAGCTCCCTCGCTTCAGGGGGCAATCAGCCCCAGCATTTT.

This clonotype was found many times. J is TRBJ1-1 and V is TRBV10-3; 8 bases match TRBD1. Germline V lookup: CDR1 ENHRY, CDR2 SYGVKD. V shed 7 bases, J shed 12 bases, and the junction held 13 bases outside the gene matches. The CDR3 runs to 13 residues. CDR3 sequence: CAITSDREGNSFF. CDR3 in DNA: TGTGCCATCACCTCGGACAGGGAAGGCAATTCTTTCTTT.

This clonotype came up many times. The J gene is TRBJ2-4, the V gene TRBV6-2 or TRBV6-3, with D perhaps matching TRBD2 (6 bases). Germline lookup yields CDR1 MNHEY and CDR2 SVGEGT. V was cut by 5 bases and J by 7 bases, with 18 bases left in between. The CDR3 consists of 15 residues. This chain's CDR3 is CASSPFYWGRNIQYF. In DNA form, the CDR3 reads TGTGCCAGCAGTCCCTTTTATTGGGGGAGGAACATTCAGTACTTC.

This clonotype was detected many times. This chain links TRBV11-2 with TRBJ2-6, with 9 positions matching TRBD1. CDR1 is SGHAT, CDR2 FQNNGV, per germline. The J segment lost 1 base and the V segment lost 5 bases, leaving 9 bases of the junction unmatched. This CDR3 contains 18 residues. The CDR3 DNA is TGTGCCAGCAGCCGCGGACAGGGGATCTTTTCTGGGGCCAACGTCCTGACTTTC. Translation: CASSRGQGIFSGANVLTF.

This clonotype was detected many times. This chain connects TRBV28 to TRBJ1-1; D unclear. The germline V and J ends were trimmed by 3 bases and 3 bases, with 17 bases remaining between them. The CDR3 is 16 residues long. Germline CDR1 and CDR2: MDHEN and SYDVKM. In DNA form, the CDR3 reads TGTGCCAGCAGTTTTCTCCCCCCGAGCATTTACACTGAAGCTTTCTTT. Translation gives CASSFLPPSIYTEAFF.

This clonotype was seen only a few times. The rearrangement uses TRBV6-2 or TRBV6-3 and TRBJ2-3; D is unclear. Germline CDR1 is MNHEY and CDR2 is SVGEGT. The CDR3 has 16 residues. V was clipped by 5 bases and J by 5 bases, with 20 bases between them. The CDR3 coding sequence is TGTGCCAGCAGTCCCTCTCGGTCCCGATCCCTAGATACGCAGTATTTT. This sequence encodes CASSPSRSRSLDTQYF.

The rearrangement uses TRBV29-1 and TRBJ1-2; 7 nucleotides align to TRBD1. The germline V gene encodes CDR1 SQVTM and CDR2 ANQGSEA. The CDR3 totals 12 residues. V lost 6 bases and J lost 2; bases outside the gene matches: 3. The CDR3 spells CSVEDRNYGYTF. The CDR3 DNA is TGCAGCGTGGAGGACAGGAACTATGGCTACACCTTC.

The chain joins TRBV4-1 to TRBJ2-4; weak D call: TRBD1 (8 bases). V dropped 2 bases and J dropped 3 bases, with 17 bases sitting between them. This CDR3 is built from 17 residues. Germline CDR1 reads MGHRA; CDR2 reads YSYEKL. CDR3 nucleotides: TGCGCCAGCAGCCAACAAACAGGGGGGGCCGTCAAAAACATTCAGTACTTC. It encodes CASSQQTGGAVKNIQYF.